The rows below give T cell receptor beta chains drawn from one sample of a study of T-cell reconstitution after alpha-beta-depleted transplantation in children. From the PCR reads, TCRdb called clonotypes with MiXCR, one entry per CDR3 protein. The sample records just over 950,000 distinct CDR3 sequences, about 29% being singletons. The sequencing here drew on PBMCs, mostly from graft donor cells, taken 360 days after TCRalphabeta/CD19-depleted stem cell transplant. The receptors originated from a boy less than two years old who had a stem cell transplant for SCID, so the T cells may come from the graft donor. The CDR3 runs from the conserved cysteine through the conserved F or W.

TRBV6-1,TRBJ2-2,14,CASSLLRLAGELFF
TRBV24-1,TRBJ2-5,15,CATSDGGVGQETQYF
TRBV6-5,TRBJ1-5,13,CASSYGRDQPQHF
TRBV20-1,TRBJ2-1,15,CSARDGIAGGYEQFF
TRBV7-9,TRBJ2-5,17,CASSPLKGSGAQETQYF
TRBV5-1,TRBJ1-5,19,CASSLRQGAVTYSNQPQHF
TRBV4-1,TRBJ2-2,15,CASSPEGRGTGELFF
TRBV12-3/TRBV12-4,TRBJ2-1,11,CASSFVAEQFF
TRBV4-1,TRBJ1-1,16,CASSQDQRVLSTEAFF
TRBV27,TRBJ1-2,16,CASRALGGLGANGYTF
TRBV2,TRBJ2-3,14,CASRDGPDADTQYF
TRBV27,TRBJ2-3,13,CATWDRYTDTQYF
TRBV20-1,TRBJ2-1,13,CSASVPGGGQQFF
TRBV20-1,TRBJ2-4,13,CSANRETKNIQYF
TRBV20-1,TRBJ1-1,14,CSARDGRSDTEAFF
TRBV20-1,TRBJ2-1,14,CSAGTSGVSRGQFF
TRBV7-2,TRBJ2-1,15,CASSPERGLYNEQFF
TRBV20-1,TRBJ2-4,17,CSGVGPGTSGTKNIQYF
TRBV6-4,TRBJ1-5,15,CASRPKLNRGQPQHF
TRBV6-4,TRBJ1-1,13,CASSEFRNTEAFF
TRBV6-5,TRBJ1-6,17,CASSFGLRSSYNSPLHF
TRBV15,TRBJ2-7,15,CATSHHDGDPHEQYF
TRBV18,TRBJ2-3,18,CASSPLGPRTTSTDTQYF
TRBV2,TRBJ2-5,13,CASSELGEETQYF
TRBV14,TRBJ1-1,15,CASSQVPGDLDEAFF
TRBV7-3,TRBJ2-5,15,CASSLGTSVVETQYF
TRBV5-1,TRBJ1-2,11,CASWDFYGYTF
TRBV12-3/TRBV12-4,TRBJ2-7,15,CASSFKGRGESDRYF
TRBV20-1,TRBJ1-5,16,CSAAGSWGYSNQPQHF
TRBV29-1,TRBJ2-7,11,CSVGSDYEQYF
TRBV12-3/TRBV12-4,TRBJ2-7,14,CASSLGGVRYEQYF
TRBV6-1,TRBJ2-1,16,CASSREAGPLGSEQFF
TRBV4-3,TRBJ2-1,14,CASSQGGAPGEQFF
TRBV5-6,TRBJ1-4,14,CASSSRTSVEKLFF
TRBV11-2,TRBJ1-6,16,CASSLGGKIYNSPLHF
TRBV20-1,TRBJ2-1,10,CSARGREQFF
TRBV5-1,TRBJ1-1,15,CASSSRQGRSAEAFF
TRBV29-1,TRBJ2-1,14,CRIVAGEPWNEQFF
TRBV7-8,TRBJ2-1,18,CASSLVSRGGGAQNEQFF
TRBV9,TRBJ2-1,13,CASSVDRVNEQFF
TRBV5-1,TRBJ2-7,14,CASSLGGQPYEQYF
TRBV2,TRBJ1-1,15,CASRLPTDRATEAFF
TRBV12-3/TRBV12-4,TRBJ2-3,15,CASSLLGPRLDTQYF